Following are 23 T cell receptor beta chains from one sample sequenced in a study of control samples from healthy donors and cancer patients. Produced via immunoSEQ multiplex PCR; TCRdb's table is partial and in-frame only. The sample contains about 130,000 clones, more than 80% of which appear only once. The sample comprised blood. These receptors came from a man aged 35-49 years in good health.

The CDR3 is CASSDGRGLDNSPLHF. The DNA of the CDR3 is TGTGCCAGCAGTGATGGCAGGGGGCTTGATAATTCACCCCTCCACTTT. The rearrangement links TRBV2 to TRBJ1-6; 8 bases are shared with TRBD1. V lost 3 bases, J lost 5 bases, and 6 bases stayed unmatched. The V gene's germline CDR1 is SNHLY and CDR2 FYNNEI. The CDR3 spans 16 residues.

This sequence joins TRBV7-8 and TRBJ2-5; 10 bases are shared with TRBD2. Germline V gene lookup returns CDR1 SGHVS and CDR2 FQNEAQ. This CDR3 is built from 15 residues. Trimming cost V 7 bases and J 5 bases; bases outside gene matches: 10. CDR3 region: CASKGSGGAGETQYF. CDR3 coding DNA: TGTGCCAGCAAGGGGAGCGGGGGGGCCGGTGAGACCCAGTACTTC.

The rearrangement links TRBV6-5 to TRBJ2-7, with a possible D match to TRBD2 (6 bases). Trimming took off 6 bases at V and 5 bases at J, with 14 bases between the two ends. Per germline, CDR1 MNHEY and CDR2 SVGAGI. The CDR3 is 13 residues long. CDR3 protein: CASSQRERDEQYF. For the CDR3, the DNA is TGTGCCAGCAGCCAACGGGAGCGAGACGAGCAGTACTTC.

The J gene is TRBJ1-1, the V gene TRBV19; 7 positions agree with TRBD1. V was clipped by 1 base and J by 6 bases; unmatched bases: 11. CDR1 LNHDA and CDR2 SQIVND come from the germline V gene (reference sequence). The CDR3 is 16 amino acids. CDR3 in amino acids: CASSIASGGGQAEAFF. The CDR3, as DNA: TGTGCCAGTAGTATAGCTTCGGGAGGGGGCCAGGCTGAAGCTTTCTTT.

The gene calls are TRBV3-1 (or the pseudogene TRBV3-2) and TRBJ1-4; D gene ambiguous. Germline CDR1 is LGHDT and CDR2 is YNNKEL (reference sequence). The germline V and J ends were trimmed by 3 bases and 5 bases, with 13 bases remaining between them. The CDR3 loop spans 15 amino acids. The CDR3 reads CASSQGKQENEKLFF. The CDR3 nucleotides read TGTGCCAGCAGCCAGGGGAAGCAGGAAAATGAAAAACTGTTTTTT.

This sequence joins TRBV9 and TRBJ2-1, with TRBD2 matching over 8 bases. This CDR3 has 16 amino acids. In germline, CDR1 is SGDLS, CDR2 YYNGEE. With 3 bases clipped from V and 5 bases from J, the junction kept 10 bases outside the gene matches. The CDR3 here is CASSGQGRGADNEQFF. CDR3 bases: TGTGCCAGCAGCGGACAAGGGCGGGGGGCTGACAATGAGCAGTTCTTC.

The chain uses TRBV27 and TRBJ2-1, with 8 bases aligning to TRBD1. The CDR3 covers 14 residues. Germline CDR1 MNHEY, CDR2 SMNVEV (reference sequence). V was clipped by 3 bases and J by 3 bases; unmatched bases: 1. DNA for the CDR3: TGTGCCAGCAGTTTCAGGGGGCTCTACAATGAGCAGTTCTTC. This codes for CASSFRGLYNEQFF.

CDR3 in amino acids: CASSRGDTGSEKLFF. DNA for the CDR3: TGTGCCAGCAGTCGGGGGGACACGGGGTCGGAAAAACTGTTTTTT. This rearrangement joins TRBV2 to TRBJ1-4; tentatively, D is TRBD1 (6 bases). Germline loops: CDR1 SNHLY, CDR2 FYNNEI. V was shortened by 5 bases and J by 8 bases, with 18 bases between the two germline ends. The CDR3 contains 15 residues.

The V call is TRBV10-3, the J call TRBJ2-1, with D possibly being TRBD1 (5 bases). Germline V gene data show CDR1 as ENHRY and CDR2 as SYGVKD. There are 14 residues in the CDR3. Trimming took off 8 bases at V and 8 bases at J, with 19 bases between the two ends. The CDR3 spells CAISEEIAQDEQFF. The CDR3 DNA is TGTGCCATCTCCGAGGAGATCGCACAGGATGAGCAGTTCTTC.

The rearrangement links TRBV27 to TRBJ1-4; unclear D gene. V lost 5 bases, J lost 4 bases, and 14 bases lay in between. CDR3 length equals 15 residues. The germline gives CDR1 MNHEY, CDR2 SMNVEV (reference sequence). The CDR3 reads CASSIGFGRNEKLFF. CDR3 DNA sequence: TGTGCCAGCAGTATTGGTTTTGGTCGTAATGAAAAACTGTTTTTT. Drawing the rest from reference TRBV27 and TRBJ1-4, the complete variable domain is EAQVTQNPRYLITVTGKKLTVTCSQNMNHEYMSWYRQDPGLGLRQIYYSMNVEVTDKGDVPEGYKVSRKEKRNFPLILESPSPNQTSLYFCASSIGFGRNEKLFFGSGTQLSVL.

The CDR3 spells CASSVGGGAIGELFF. DNA for the CDR3: TGTGCCAGCAGCGTAGGCGGGGGGGCCATCGGGGAGCTGTTTTTT. V is TRBV9 and J is TRBJ2-2; 9 bases agree with TRBD2. The germline gives CDR1 SGDLS, CDR2 YYNGEE. The CDR3 runs to 15 residues. The trim removed 0 bases at V and 7 bases at J, leaving 4 bases unmatched.

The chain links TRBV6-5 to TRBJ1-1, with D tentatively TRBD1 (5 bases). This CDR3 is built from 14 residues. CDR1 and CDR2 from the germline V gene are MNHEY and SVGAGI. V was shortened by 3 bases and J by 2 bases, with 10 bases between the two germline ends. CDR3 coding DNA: TGTGCCAGCAGTTATGGGACGCCCAACACTGAAGCTTTCTTT. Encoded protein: CASSYGTPNTEAFF.

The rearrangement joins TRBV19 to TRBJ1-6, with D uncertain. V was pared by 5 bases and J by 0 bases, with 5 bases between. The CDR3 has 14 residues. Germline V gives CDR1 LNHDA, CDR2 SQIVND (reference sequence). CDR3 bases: TGTGCCAGTAGTGAGAGCTCCTATAATTCACCCCTCCACTTT. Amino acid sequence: CASSESSYNSPLHF.

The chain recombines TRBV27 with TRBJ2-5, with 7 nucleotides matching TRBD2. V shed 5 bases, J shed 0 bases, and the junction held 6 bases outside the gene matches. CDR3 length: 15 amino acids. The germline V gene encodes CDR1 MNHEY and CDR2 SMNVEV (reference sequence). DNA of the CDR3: TGTGCCAGCAGTCGGGACTACCCGTACCAAGAGACCCAGTACTTC. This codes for CASSRDYPYQETQYF.

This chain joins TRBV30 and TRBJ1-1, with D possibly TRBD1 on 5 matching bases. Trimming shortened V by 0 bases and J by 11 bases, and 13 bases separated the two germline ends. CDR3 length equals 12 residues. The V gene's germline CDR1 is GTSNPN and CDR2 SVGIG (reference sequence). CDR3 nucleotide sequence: TGTGCCTGGAGTGTCACCAAGGGGACGGCTTTCTTT. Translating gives CAWSVTKGTAFF.

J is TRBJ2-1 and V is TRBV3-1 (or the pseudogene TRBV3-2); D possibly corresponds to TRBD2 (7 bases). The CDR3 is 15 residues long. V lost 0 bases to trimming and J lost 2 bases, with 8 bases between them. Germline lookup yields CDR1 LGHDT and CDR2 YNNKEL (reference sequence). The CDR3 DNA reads TGTGCCAGCAGCCAAGACGGGGGGCCCTACAATGAGCAGTTCTTC. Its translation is CASSQDGGPYNEQFF.

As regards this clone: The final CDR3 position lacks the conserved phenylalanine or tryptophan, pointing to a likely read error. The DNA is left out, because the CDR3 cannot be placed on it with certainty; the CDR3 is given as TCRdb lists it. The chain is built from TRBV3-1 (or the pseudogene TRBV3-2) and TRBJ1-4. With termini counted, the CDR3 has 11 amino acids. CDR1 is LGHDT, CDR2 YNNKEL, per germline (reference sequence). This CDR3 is CASSQKGFRTL.

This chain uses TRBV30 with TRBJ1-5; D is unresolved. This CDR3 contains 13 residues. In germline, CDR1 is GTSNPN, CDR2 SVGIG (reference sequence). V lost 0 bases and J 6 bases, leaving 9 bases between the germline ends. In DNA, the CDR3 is TGTGCCTGGAGTGTGGGGAGGACTCAGCCCCAGCATTTT. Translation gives CAWSVGRTQPQHF.

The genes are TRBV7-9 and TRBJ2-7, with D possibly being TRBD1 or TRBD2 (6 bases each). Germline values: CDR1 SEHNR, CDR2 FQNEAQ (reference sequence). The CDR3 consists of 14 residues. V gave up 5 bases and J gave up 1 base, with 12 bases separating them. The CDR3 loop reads CASSLGGNSYEQYF. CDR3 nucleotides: TGTGCCAGCAGCCTCGGGGGCAATTCCTACGAGCAGTACTTC.

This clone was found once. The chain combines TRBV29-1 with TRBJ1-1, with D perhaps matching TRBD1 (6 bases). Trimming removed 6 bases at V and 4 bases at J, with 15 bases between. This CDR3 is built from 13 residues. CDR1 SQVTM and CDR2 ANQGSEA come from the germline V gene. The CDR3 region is CSVHVDSRTEAFF. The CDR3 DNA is TGCAGCGTCCACGTGGACAGCCGCACTGAAGCTTTCTTT.

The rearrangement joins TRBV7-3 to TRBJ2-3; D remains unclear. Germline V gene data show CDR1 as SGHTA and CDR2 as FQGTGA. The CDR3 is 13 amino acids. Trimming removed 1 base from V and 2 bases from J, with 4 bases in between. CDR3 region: CASSLSVTDTQYF. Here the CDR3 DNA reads TGTGCCAGCAGCTTAAGCGTCACAGATACGCAGTATTTT.

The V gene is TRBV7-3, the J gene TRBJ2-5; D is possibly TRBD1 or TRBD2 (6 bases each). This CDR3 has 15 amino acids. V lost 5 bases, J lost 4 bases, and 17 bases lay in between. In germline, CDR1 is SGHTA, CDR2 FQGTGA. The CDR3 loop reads CASSPGAGRRETQYF. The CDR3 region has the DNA TGTGCCAGCAGCCCGGGGGCAGGGCGAAGAGAGACCCAGTACTTC.

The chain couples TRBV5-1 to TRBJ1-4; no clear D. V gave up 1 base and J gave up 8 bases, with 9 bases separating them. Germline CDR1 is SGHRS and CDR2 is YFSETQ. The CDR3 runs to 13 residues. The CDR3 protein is CASSLNPREKLFF. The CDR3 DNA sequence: TGCGCCAGCAGCTTGAATCCCAGGGAAAAACTGTTTTTT.